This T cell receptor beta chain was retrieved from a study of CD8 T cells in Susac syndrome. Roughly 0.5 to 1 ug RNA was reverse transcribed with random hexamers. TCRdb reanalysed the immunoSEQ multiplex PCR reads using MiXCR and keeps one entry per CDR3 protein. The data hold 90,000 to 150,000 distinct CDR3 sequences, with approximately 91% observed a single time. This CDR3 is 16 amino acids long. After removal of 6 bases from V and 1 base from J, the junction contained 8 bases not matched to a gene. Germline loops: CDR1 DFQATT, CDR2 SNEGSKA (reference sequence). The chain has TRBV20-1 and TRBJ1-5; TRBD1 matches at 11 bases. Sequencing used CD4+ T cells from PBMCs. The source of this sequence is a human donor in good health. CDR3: CSASRTGGTSNQPQHF. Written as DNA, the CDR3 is TGCAGTGCGAGTAGGACAGGGGGCACCAGCAATCAGCCCCAGCATTTT.